The rows below give T cell receptor beta chains drawn from one sample of a study of beta chain features in type 1 diabetes. The data were produced by immunoSEQ multiplex PCR, yet TCRdb's version contains in-frame clones alone and is incomplete. The table includes 150,000 to 200,000 clones, approximately 8.1% detected once. Sequencing was carried out using central memory CD4+ T cells from blood. These receptor sequences come from a woman in her 40s with type 1 diabetes. Each CDR3 is given with its conserved first and last residue. The D gene is left open where the match is weak. Not all rows give a size; the values are once, few, many and, for expanded clones, a class.

-,TRBD2,TRBV28,TRBJ2-3,TGTGCCAGCACCCTGCGGGGGACCTCAGATACGCAGTATTTT,CASTLRGTSDTQYF
few,-,TRBV5-5,TRBJ2-1,TGTGCCAGCAGCCCGCGCCGGGACAAGGGGCTTAGTGAGCAGTTCTTC,CASSPRRDKGLSEQFF
-,TRBD1,TRBV28,TRBJ1-2,TGTGCCAGCAGTTTAGGGACAGAGACTAACTATGGCTACACCTTC,CASSLGTETNYGYTF
few,-,TRBV5-6,TRBJ2-2,TGTGCCAGCAGCTTGGACCGACACAGAGGGGAGCTGTTTTTT,CASSLDRHRGELFF
many,-,TRBV29-1,TRBJ2-7,TGCAGCGTTGGATACTCCGGTGAGCAGTACTTC,CSVGYSGEQYF
few,-,TRBV4-3,TRBJ1-2,TGCGCCAGCAGCCAAGATTTGACAGATAACTATGGCTACACCTTC,CASSQDLTDNYGYTF
-,-,TRBV5-1,TRBJ1-2,TGCGCCAGCAGCTTTACGGGATTCAATGGCTACACCTTC,CASSFTGFNGYTF
few,TRBD1,TRBV27,TRBJ2-1,TGTGCCAGCAGTCTCACGACACAGGGGTGGGAGCAGTTCTTC,CASSLTTQGWEQFF
few,-,TRBV9,TRBJ2-3,TGTGCCAGCAGCGAACTAGTTGGCACAGATACGCAGTATTTT,CASSELVGTDTQYF
many,-,TRBV29-1,TRBJ2-7,TGCAGCGTTCGAAGGACAACCTACGAGCAGTACTTC,CSVRRTTYEQYF
many,TRBD1,TRBV7-2,TRBJ1-4,TGTGCCAGCAACCCGGGACAGGGGGCATTAATGGAAAAACTGTTTTTT,CASNPGQGALMEKLFF
-,TRBD1,TRBV4-3,TRBJ1-4,TGCGCCAGCAGCCTAACAGGGGGCCGTGAAAAACTGTTTTTT,CASSLTGGREKLFF
-,-,TRBV2,TRBJ1-6,TGTGCCAGCAGGCAGGGCGGGGGAGGGAATTCACCCCTCCACTTT,CASRQGGGGNSPLHF
many,-,TRBV29-1,TRBJ2-6,TGCAGCGTTACGCCGGGGTCTGGGGCCAACGTCCTGACTTTC,CSVTPGSGANVLTF
few,-,TRBV5-1,TRBJ1-6,TGCGCCAGCAGCTTGGCCGGGACTCAATATAATTCACCCCTCCACTTT,CASSLAGTQYNSPLHF
-,TRBD1,TRBV18,TRBJ2-7,TGTGCCAGCTCACCCCTCAAAGACCGGGACAGGGGTGGGGAGCAGTACTTC,CASSPLKDRDRGGEQYF
-,-,TRBV15,TRBJ2-2,TGTGCCACCAGCAGGGGCATTACGCCCGGGGAGCTGTTTTTT,CATSRGITPGELFF
few,TRBD1,TRBV4-3,TRBJ1-2,TGCGCCAGCAGCCAAGATGGGCAGGGGGCGACCGGCTACACCTTC,CASSQDGQGATGYTF
few,-,TRBV10-3,TRBJ2-3,TGTGCCACCTTATCGGGGGATACGCAGTATTTT,CATLSGDTQYF
-,TRBD1,TRBV29-1,TRBJ1-3,TGCAGCGTGGGACAGGGTAGTGGAAACACCATATATTTT,CSVGQGSGNTIYF
few,TRBD2,TRBV5-4,TRBJ2-7,TGTGCCAGCAGCTCACAAGGACTAGCATGGGACGATCAGTACTTC,CASSSQGLAWDDQYF
-,-,TRBV7-9,TRBJ1-1,TGTGCCAGCAGCTATTTAGGGGCCACTGAAGCTTTCTTT,CASSYLGATEAFF
few,TRBD1,TRBV6-5,TRBJ1-1,TGTGCCAGCAGGAGACAGGGACAAGGGAACACTGAAGCTTTCTTT,CASRRQGQGNTEAFF
few,TRBD2,TRBV18,TRBJ2-7,TGTGCCAGCTCACCGGGGACTAGCGGGAGTCAGGGCGAGCAGTACTTC,CASSPGTSGSQGEQYF
-,TRBD2,TRBV6-5,TRBJ2-1,TGTGCCAGCAGAGGTAGCGGGAGGGCCAATGAGCAGTTCTTC,CASRGSGRANEQFF
-,-,TRBV18,TRBJ2-7,TGTGCCAGCTCCCACCGGGACTCGGGATACGAGCAGTACTTC,CASSHRDSGYEQYF
few,-,TRBV11-2,TRBJ1-1,TGTGCCAGCAGCCTTACAGGGAGTAGGACTGAAGCTTTCTTT,CASSLTGSRTEAFF
-,-,TRBV5-1,TRBJ2-7,TGCGCCAGCAGCTTGGGACAGATAAACTACGAGCAGTACTTC,CASSLGQINYEQYF
-,-,TRBV4-2,TRBJ1-1,TGTGCCAGCAGCGGAAACAGGGACATGAACACTGAAGCTTTCTTT,CASSGNRDMNTEAFF
few,-,TRBV4-2,TRBJ2-4,TGTGCCAGCAGCCAAGAGCCGGGAGTCCAGTACTTC,CASSQEPGVQYF
-,-,TRBV4-2,TRBJ1-2,TGTGCCAGCAGCCCTTTTCTCGACGGGGAGGATTATGGCTACACCTTC,CASSPFLDGEDYGYTF
few,-,TRBV5-1,TRBJ2-7,TGCGCCAGCAGCCCCAGGGAGGCCTACGAGCAGTACTTC,CASSPREAYEQYF
-,-,TRBV11-1,TRBJ1-1,TGTGCCAGCAGCTCCCATAGAGCGAACACTGAAGCTTTCTTT,CASSSHRANTEAFF
-,TRBD1,TRBV29-1,TRBJ2-1,TGCAGCGTTACCGGGACAGTTCAAAATGAGCAGTTCTTC,CSVTGTVQNEQFF
few,-,TRBV28,TRBJ1-1,TGTGTCATAGAGGCGGGGGGCACTGAAGCTTTCTTT,CVIEAGGTEAFF
few,-,TRBV7-2,TRBJ2-5,TGTGCCAGCAGCTTAGGTATCCAGACCCAGTACTTC,CASSLGIQTQYF
few,-,TRBV28,TRBJ2-7,TGTGCCAGCACCATGGGTCCTAGGACCTACGAGCAGTACTTC,CASTMGPRTYEQYF
-,-,TRBV19,TRBJ2-1,TGTGCCAGTAGTAACTACCCCACAAATGAGCAGTTCTTC,CASSNYPTNEQFF
-,-,TRBV4-2,TRBJ2-2,TGTGCCAGCAGCGAACAGAACACCGGGGAGCTGTTTTTT,CASSEQNTGELFF
-,TRBD2,TRBV9,TRBJ2-7,TGTGCCAGCAGCGTAGGCGGGACTAGTCTACACGAGCAGTACTTC,CASSVGGTSLHEQYF
few,-,TRBV19,TRBJ2-6,TGTGCCAGTAGTTCTAACAGGGACTCTGGGGCCAACGTCCTGACTTTC,CASSSNRDSGANVLTF
-,-,TRBV5-1,TRBJ1-1,TGCGCCAGCAGCCCGAGCCCCCTTAGGAACACTGAAGCTTTCTTT,CASSPSPLRNTEAFF
-,-,TRBV9,TRBJ2-2,TGTGCCAGCAGCGTAGATAGGGGGGGGACCGGGGAGCTGTTTTTT,CASSVDRGGTGELFF
few,-,TRBV7-9,TRBJ2-3,TGTGCCAGCAGCTTCAGGGATACGCAGTATTTT,CASSFRDTQYF
few,-,TRBV11-1,TRBJ1-1,TGTGCCAGCAGCTTAATAGGGGGGAACACTGAAGCTTTCTTT,CASSLIGGNTEAFF
many,TRBD1,TRBV29-1,TRBJ2-1,TGCAGCGTTGAAGATGTACGACAGGGGCAGTTCTTC,CSVEDVRQGQFF